This T cell receptor (beta chain) appears in the sequencing data of a study of shared clonotypes between healthy human individuals. Note on this clone: The target antigen is unknown.

V was clipped by 2 bases and J by 5 bases; unmatched bases: 2. This CDR3 comprises 14 residues. CDR1 is MDHEN, CDR2 SYDVKM, per germline. Assay execution took place at the deep level. The assay was immunoSEQ multiplex PCR, and TCRdb's table has in-frame clones only and misses some. Among about 600,000 clones listed, almost 97% were seen once. Overall study results and limits: Roughly 4.6% of naive CD4 clonotypes were common to a handful of donors.

The origin of this receptor is a woman aged 25 to 45 in good health. J is TRBJ1-1 and V is TRBV28, with 10 bases matching TRBD1. The material sequenced was naive CD4+ T cells sorted from blood. The sample's subset: CD45RA+ positively selected. CDR3 sequence reads: CASSLADRGTEAFF. In DNA, the CDR3 is TGTGCCAGCAGTTTAGCGGACAGGGGGACTGAAGCTTTCTTT.